The 21 T cell receptor beta chains given below trace back to one sample, sequenced in a study of blood T cell repertoires in COVID-19. Clones were read by immunoSEQ multiplex PCR, and TCRdb kept only the in-frame ones, dropping some. The data hold hundreds of thousands of clones, with more than 70% observed a single time. The specimen sequenced was peripheral blood. The receptors originated from a middle-aged man with acute or convalescent COVID-19.

The chain carries TRBV27 and TRBJ2-1; the D is unclear. The germline gives CDR1 MNHEY, CDR2 SMNVEV (reference sequence). The ends were cut back, 8 bases at V and 4 bases at J, with 9 bases in the middle. There are 12 residues in the CDR3. The CDR3 loop is CASGVSYNEQFF. The DNA for the CDR3 is TGTGCCAGCGGAGTATCGTACAATGAGCAGTTCTTC.

This clone has just one count. This chain joins TRBV27 and TRBJ1-2, with TRBD1 identical over 8 bases. CDR1 and CDR2 (germline): MNHEY, SMNVEV (reference sequence). CDR3 length: 14 amino acids. V was pared by 3 bases and J by 5 bases, with 5 bases of the junction left unmatched. CDR3 sequence reads: CASSFGRGPYGYTF. CDR3 in DNA: TGTGCCAGCAGTTTTGGCAGGGGGCCTTATGGCTACACCTTC.

The genes are TRBV27 and TRBJ1-5; tentative D call: TRBD1 (5 bases). Trimming pared 8 bases from V and 1 base from J, leaving 9 bases between. The germline CDR1 and CDR2 sequences are MNHEY and SMNVEV (reference sequence). The CDR3 extends over 13 amino acids. CDR3 nucleotide sequence: TGTGCCAGCGGACATAAGAGCAATCAGCCCCAGCATTTT. Translation: CASGHKSNQPQHF.

The rearrangement links TRBV14 to TRBJ2-6; the D gene is possibly TRBD2 (6 bases). Germline V gene data show CDR1 as SGHDN and CDR2 as FVKESK. CDR3 length: 17 residues. V was pared by 1 base and J by 0 bases, with 10 bases between. CDR3 in amino acids: CASSQGGLRSGANVLTF. In nucleotides, the CDR3 is TGTGCCAGCAGCCAAGGGGGACTGCGCTCTGGGGCCAACGTCCTGACTTTC. Full variable domain (outside the CDR3, taken from reference TRBV14 and TRBJ2-6): EAGVTQFPSHSVIEKGQTVTLRCDPISGHDNLYWYRRVMGKEIKFLLHFVKESKQDESGMPNNRFLAERTGGTYSTLKVQPAELEDSGVYFCASSQGGLRSGANVLTFGAGSRLTVL.

The rearrangement joins TRBV9 to TRBJ1-2; TRBD1 matches at 7 bases. V lost 0 bases to trimming and J lost 0 bases; unmatched junction nucleotides: 8. The CDR3 has 17 residues. Germline-derived CDR1 and CDR2 are SGDLS and YYNGEE. The CDR3 sequence: CASSVGGTADPNYGYTF. The CDR3 DNA is TGTGCCAGCAGCGTAGGTGGGACAGCCGACCCTAACTATGGCTACACCTTC. Full variable domain (remainder filled in from reference TRBV9 and TRBJ1-2): DSGVTQTPKHLITATGQRVTLRCSPRSGDLSVYWYQQSLDQGLQFLIQYYNGEERAKGNILERFSAQQFPDLHSELNLSSLELGDSALYFCASSVGGTADPNYGYTFGSGTRLTVV.

This clone was counted once. The CDR3 region has the DNA TGTGCCAGCAGCTTGACAGGGGGTGGCCAGCCCCAGCATTTT. Protein: CASSLTGGGQPQHF. V gene TRBV7-3 combines with J gene TRBJ1-5; 9 positions match TRBD1. V lost 3 bases, J lost 7 bases, and 4 bases stayed unmatched. Germline V gene data show CDR1 as SGHTA and CDR2 as FQGTGA. CDR3 length: 14 residues.

This chain links TRBV18 with TRBJ2-2, with 7 nucleotides matching TRBD1. The CDR3 sequence is 16 residues long. Per the germline V gene, CDR1 is KGHSH and CDR2 is LQKENI. J was trimmed by 1 base and V by 4 bases; bases with no gene match: 6. In nucleotides, the CDR3 is TGTGCCAGCTCACTTACGCAGGGGGAGAACACCGGGGAGCTGTTTTTT. Its translation is CASSLTQGENTGELFF.

This clone was counted only a few times. Other DNA variants within this sample encode the same CDR3. The genes are TRBV7-9 and TRBJ1-2; D gene uncertain. This CDR3 contains 13 residues. CDR1 and CDR2 from the germline V gene are SEHNR and FQNEAQ (reference sequence). Deletions cut 3 bases from V and 5 bases from J, with 10 bases between. Here the CDR3 DNA reads TGTGCCAGCAGCTTGGGAGGGCGATATGGCTACACCTTC. It is translated as CASSLGGRYGYTF.

V and J are TRBV28 and TRBJ2-1; 11 positions match TRBD2. CDR3 size: 16 residues. CDR1 is MDHEN and CDR2 is SYDVKM in the germline V gene. With 6 bases clipped from V and 7 bases from J, the junction kept 11 bases outside the gene matches. In nucleotides, the CDR3 is TGTGCCAGCAGCTACACTAGCGGGGGATTGTCGAATGAGCAGTTCTTC. Translated: CASSYTSGGLSNEQFF.

The gene calls are TRBV28 and TRBJ1-5; D remains unclear. The V end lost 6 bases, the J end lost 1 base, and 13 bases lay between the germline ends. The CDR3 has 15 amino acids. Germline loops: CDR1 MDHEN, CDR2 SYDVKM. CDR3 sequence: CASSSGSLSNQPQHF. Here the CDR3 DNA reads TGTGCCAGCAGCTCGGGAAGTTTAAGCAATCAGCCCCAGCATTTT.

This chain connects TRBV4-2 to TRBJ2-3, with 7 bases that match TRBD2. Per the germline V gene, CDR1 is LGHNA and CDR2 is YNFKEQ. Trimming removed 0 bases from V and 5 bases from J; junction bases left unmatched: 8. CDR3 length: 16 amino acids. In DNA form, the CDR3 reads TGTGCCAGCAGCCAAGAATCCGGGAGGAACGGAGATACGCAGTATTTT. This sequence encodes CASSQESGRNGDTQYF.

The chain links TRBV6-5 to TRBJ2-7; tentative D call: TRBD1 (6 bases). Germline V lookup: CDR1 MNHEY, CDR2 SVGAGI. Trimming removed 10 bases from V and 3 bases from J, with 13 bases in between. CDR3 size: 12 residues. CDR3 protein: CAILTGLYEQYF. CDR3 sequence (DNA): TGTGCCATCTTGACAGGTCTCTACGAGCAGTACTTC.

The J gene is TRBJ2-3, the V gene TRBV7-8, with 12 bases identical to TRBD1. Trimming removed 2 bases from V and 7 bases from J; junction bases left unmatched: 16. The CDR3 contains 19 residues. In germline, CDR1 is SGHVS, CDR2 FQNEAQ. CDR3 in amino acids: CASSLKPRRDRGRFYTQYF. The CDR3 DNA follows: TGTGCCAGCAGCTTAAAGCCCCGCCGGGACAGGGGGCGATTTTATACGCAGTATTTT. Drawing the rest from reference TRBV7-8 and TRBJ2-3, the complete variable domain is GAGVSQSPRYKVAKRGQDVALRCDPISGHVSLFWYQQALGQGPEFLTYFQNEAQLDKSGLPSDRFFAERPEGSVSTLKIQRTQQEDSAVYLCASSLKPRRDRGRFYTQYFGPGTRLTVL.

The rearrangement links TRBV27 to TRBJ2-1; D might be TRBD1 (5 bases). The V gene's germline CDR1 is MNHEY and CDR2 SMNVEV (reference sequence). This CDR3 has 13 amino acids. V lost 3 bases and J 9 bases, leaving 12 bases between the germline ends. For the CDR3, the DNA is TGTGCCAGCAGTTTCGGCAGGGCGCGTGAGCAGTTCTTC. Its translation is CASSFGRAREQFF.

The chain has TRBV7-9 and TRBJ2-1; no definite D call. The CDR3 runs to 15 residues. The germline V and J ends were trimmed by 5 bases and 6 bases, with 17 bases remaining between them. Germline CDR1 reads SEHNR; CDR2 reads FQNEAQ (reference sequence). The CDR3 DNA is TGTGCCAGCAGCCCCCGGATCCGCCTAGGCAATGAGCAGTTCTTC. Its protein product is CASSPRIRLGNEQFF.

The gene calls are TRBV5-1 and TRBJ1-1; D perhaps matches TRBD1 (6 bases). Germline-derived CDR1 and CDR2 are SGHRS and YFSETQ. The CDR3 is made up of 15 amino acids. Trimming took off 0 bases at V and 1 base at J, with 10 bases between the two ends. This chain's CDR3 is CASSLAGGGNTEAFF. The CDR3 region has the DNA TGCGCCAGCAGCTTGGCGGGGGGCGGGAACACTGAAGCTTTCTTT.

The rearrangement joins TRBV27 to TRBJ2-1; TRBD2 matches at 9 bases. Germline trimming cut 1 base from V and 8 bases from J; bases unmatched to any gene: 12. The CDR3 runs 17 residues. CDR1 MNHEY and CDR2 SMNVEV come from the germline V gene (reference sequence). CDR3 DNA: TGTGCCAGCAGTTTATGGGTAGCGGGAGCGGCGAAGGATGAGCAGTTCTTC. It codes for CASSLWVAGAAKDEQFF.

The chain couples TRBV28 to TRBJ1-5; D is perhaps TRBD1 (6 bases). CDR1 MDHEN and CDR2 SYDVKM come from the germline V gene. Trimming took off 5 bases at V and 3 bases at J, with 20 bases between the two ends. This CDR3 is 17 amino acids long. The CDR3 DNA is TGTGCCAGCAGTCGGAAGGGAGGGGGACGGTACAATCAGCCCCAGCATTTT. Translated: CASSRKGGGRYNQPQHF. Full variable domain (remainder filled in from reference TRBV28 and TRBJ1-5): DVKVTQSSRYLVKRTGEKVFLECVQDMDHENMFWYRQDPGLGLRLIYFSYDVKMKEKGDIPEGYSVSREKKERFSLILESASTNQTSMYLCASSRKGGGRYNQPQHFGDGTRLSIL.

The chain carries TRBV10-3 and TRBJ2-3; D remains ambiguous. CDR1 is ENHRY and CDR2 is SYGVKD in the germline V gene. The V and J ends lost 0 bases and 0 bases respectively, with 7 bases between them. The CDR3 is 15 amino acids. CDR3 DNA: TGTGCCATCAGTGAGTCGTTCGGGAGCACAGATACGCAGTATTTT. Translation: CAISESFGSTDTQYF.

This rearrangement joins TRBV3-1 (or the pseudogene TRBV3-2) to TRBJ1-1; 10 nucleotides match TRBD1. Germline loops: CDR1 LGHDT, CDR2 YNNKEL (reference sequence). This CDR3 has 14 amino acids. The trim removed 4 bases at V and 7 bases at J, leaving 6 bases unmatched. The CDR3 reads CASSLGTGVGEAFF. The CDR3 nucleotides are TGTGCCAGCAGCCTCGGGACAGGGGTTGGTGAAGCTTTCTTT.

The chain recombines TRBV28 with TRBJ1-2, with a weak D call TRBD1 (5 bases). V was clipped by 1 base and J by 0 bases, with 12 bases between them. From germline, CDR1 is MDHEN and CDR2 SYDVKM. The CDR3 is made up of 16 amino acids. As DNA, the CDR3 is TGTGCCAGCAGTTTATTTGTCAGGGCAACTAACTATGGCTACACCTTC. This translates into CASSLFVRATNYGYTF.